This TCR beta chain originates from a study of cytomegalovirus exposure and HLA in healthy donors. Sequencing was performed with immunoSEQ multiplex PCR; in TCRdb, only in-frame clones are kept and a portion is missing. The sample records about 160,000 clones, roughly 91% being singletons. The CDR3 is 14 residues long. Trimming pared 4 bases from V and 1 base from J, leaving 9 bases between. In germline, CDR1 is LNHDA, CDR2 SQIVND (reference sequence). Study-wide results and caveats: Many donors shared some public TCRs, even though most TCR sequences were rare. Three chains linked to CMV were shown in vitro to be specific for CMV antigens.

Comments on this clone: Antigen unknown.

The sample consisted of PBMCs. The rearrangement joins TRBV19 to TRBJ2-3; a weak D match, TRBD2 (6 bases). The TCR was taken from a woman between 18 and 29 years old in good health and CMV-seropositive. The CDR3 loop is CASSRASGTDTQYF. CDR3 nucleotides: TGTGCCAGTAGTAGGGCTAGCGGCACAGATACGCAGTATTTT.